This TCR beta chain was profiled in a study of CD8+CD57+ T cells in acquired aplastic anemia. Background on the study: Sorting CD4+ and CD8+ cells gave DNA averaging approximately 2.9 ug.

The study profiled TCR beta VDJ and CDR3 using genomic DNA as template. TCRdb re-called the reads through MiXCR, storing one row per CDR3 protein. Of some 200,000 distinct CDR3 sequences in the sample, under 55% were seen once. Sequenced patients had shown CD8+CD57+ cell expansion by flow cytometry. Among the patients, none had received any therapy at the time of blood sampling. Study results and caveats: CD8+ Simpson's diversity did not differ significantly between patients and controls.

CDR1 and CDR2 from the germline V gene are MDHEN and SYDVKM. V dropped 3 bases and J dropped 1 base, with 9 bases sitting between them. CDR3 length: 14 residues. Note on this clonotype: Its antigen is not identified.

Source material: sorted CD4+, CD8+, or CD8+CD57+ T cells (not recorded which) from PBMCs. The rearrangement links TRBV28 to TRBJ2-5, with unresolved D. The TCR comes from a human donor with aplastic anemia. The CDR3 bases are TGTGCCAGCAGTTTCGTGGCTTTCCAAGAGACCCAGTACTTC. Its protein product is CASSFVAFQETQYF. Full variable domain (outside the CDR3, taken from reference TRBV28 and TRBJ2-5): DVKVTQSSRYLVKRTGEKVFLECVQDMDHENMFWYRQDPGLGLRLIYFSYDVKMKEKGDIPEGYSVSREKKERFSLILESASTNQTSMYLCASSFVAFQETQYFGPGTRLLVL.